What follows describes a single T cell receptor (beta chain). What it binds is unknown. The data were taken from a study of OX40 agonist ivuxolimab in advanced cancers. Study-wide findings and caveats: More expanded clones were found, on average, in CD8+ than in CD4+ T cells.

The data were produced by immunoSEQ multiplex PCR, yet TCRdb's version contains in-frame clones alone and is incomplete. The repertoire holds 96,000 or so clones, with about nine tenths as singletons. This CDR3 spans 13 amino acids. In germline, CDR1 is SQVTM, CDR2 ANQGSEA. The V end was cut by 6 bases, the J end by 7 bases, with 15 bases between. This TCR was recovered from an adult with an advanced solid tumor such as melanoma, head and neck, liver or kidney cancer. The input for sequencing was CD4+ or CD8+ T cells sorted from blood, taken in a trial of the OX40 agonist ivuxolimab. The V and J genes are TRBV29-1 and TRBJ1-4, with D tentatively TRBD1 (5 bases). The CDR3 DNA sequence: TGCAGCGTCCCCGGTAGGGGCAGTGAAAAACTGTTTTTT. It specifies CSVPGRGSEKLFF.